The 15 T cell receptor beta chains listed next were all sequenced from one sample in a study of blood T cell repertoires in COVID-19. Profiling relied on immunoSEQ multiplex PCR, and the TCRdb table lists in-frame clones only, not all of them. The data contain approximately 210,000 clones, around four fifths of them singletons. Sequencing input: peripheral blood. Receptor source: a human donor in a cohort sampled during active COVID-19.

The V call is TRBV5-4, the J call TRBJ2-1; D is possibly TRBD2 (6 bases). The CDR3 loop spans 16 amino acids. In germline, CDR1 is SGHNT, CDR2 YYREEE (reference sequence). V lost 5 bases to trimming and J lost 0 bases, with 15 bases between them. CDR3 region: CASREGFDSSYNEQFF. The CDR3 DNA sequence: TGTGCCAGCAGGGAGGGGTTTGACAGCTCCTACAATGAGCAGTTCTTC. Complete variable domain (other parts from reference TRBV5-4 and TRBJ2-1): ETGVTQSPTHLIKTRGQQVTLRCSSQSGHNTVSWYQQALGQGPQFIFQYYREEENGRGNFPPRFSGLQFPNYSSELNVNALELDDSALYLCASREGFDSSYNEQFFGPGTRLTVL.

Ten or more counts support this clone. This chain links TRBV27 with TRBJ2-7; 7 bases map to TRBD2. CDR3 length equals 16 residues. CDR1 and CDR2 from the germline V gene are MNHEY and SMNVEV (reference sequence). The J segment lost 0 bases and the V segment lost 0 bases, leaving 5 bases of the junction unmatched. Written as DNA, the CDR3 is TGTGCCAGCAGTTTATCGGGAGGGGTTAGCTCCTACGAGCAGTACTTC. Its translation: CASSLSGGVSSYEQYF.

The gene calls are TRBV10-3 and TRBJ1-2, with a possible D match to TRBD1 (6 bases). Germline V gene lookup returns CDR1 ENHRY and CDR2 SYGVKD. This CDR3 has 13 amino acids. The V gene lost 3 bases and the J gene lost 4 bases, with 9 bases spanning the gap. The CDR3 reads CAISDRQAYGYTF. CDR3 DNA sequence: TGTGCCATCAGTGACAGACAGGCCTATGGCTACACCTTC.

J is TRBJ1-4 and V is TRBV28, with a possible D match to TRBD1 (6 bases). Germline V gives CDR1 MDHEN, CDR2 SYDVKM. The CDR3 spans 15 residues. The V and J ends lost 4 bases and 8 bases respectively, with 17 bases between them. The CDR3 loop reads CASSYLQRGGEKLFF. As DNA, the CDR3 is TGTGCCAGCAGTTACCTCCAAAGGGGGGGGGAAAAACTGTTTTTT.

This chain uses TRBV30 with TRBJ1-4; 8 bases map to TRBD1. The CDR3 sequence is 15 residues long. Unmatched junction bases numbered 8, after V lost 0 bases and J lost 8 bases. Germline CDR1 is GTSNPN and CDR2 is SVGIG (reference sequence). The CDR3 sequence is CAWSVPQGGGEKLFF. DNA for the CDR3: TGTGCCTGGAGTGTACCACAGGGGGGAGGCGAAAAACTGTTTTTT.

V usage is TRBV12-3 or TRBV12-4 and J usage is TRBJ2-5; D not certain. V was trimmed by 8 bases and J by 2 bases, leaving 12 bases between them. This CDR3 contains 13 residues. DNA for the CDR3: TGTGCCAGCGGGTTACCGACTCAAGAGACCCAGTACTTC. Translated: CASGLPTQETQYF.

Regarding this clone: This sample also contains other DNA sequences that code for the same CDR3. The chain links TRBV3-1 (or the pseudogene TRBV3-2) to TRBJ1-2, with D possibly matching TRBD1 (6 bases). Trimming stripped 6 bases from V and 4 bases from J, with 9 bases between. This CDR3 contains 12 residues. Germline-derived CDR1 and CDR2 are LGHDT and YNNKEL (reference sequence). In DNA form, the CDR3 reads TGTGCCAGCAGTCAGGGGCTCTATGGCTACACCTTC. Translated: CASSQGLYGYTF.

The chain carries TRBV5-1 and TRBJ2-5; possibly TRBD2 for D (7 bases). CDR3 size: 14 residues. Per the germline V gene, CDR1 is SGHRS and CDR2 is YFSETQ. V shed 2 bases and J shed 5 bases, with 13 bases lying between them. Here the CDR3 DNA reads TGCGCCAGCAGCTTCGCGGAGGGGGGGGAGACCCAGTACTTC. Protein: CASSFAEGGETQYF.

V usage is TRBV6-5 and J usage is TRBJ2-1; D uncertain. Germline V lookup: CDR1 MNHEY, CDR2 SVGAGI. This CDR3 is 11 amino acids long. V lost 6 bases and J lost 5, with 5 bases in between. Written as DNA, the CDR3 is TGTGCCAGCAGGAGGAACAATGAGCAGTTCTTC. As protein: CASRRNNEQFF.

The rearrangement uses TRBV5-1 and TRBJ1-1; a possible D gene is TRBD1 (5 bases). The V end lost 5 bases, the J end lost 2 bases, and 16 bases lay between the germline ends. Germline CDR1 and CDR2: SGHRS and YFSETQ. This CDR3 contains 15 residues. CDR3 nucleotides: TGCGCCAGCAGGGGAACGGGGGGACCCAACACTGAAGCTTTCTTT. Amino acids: CASRGTGGPNTEAFF.

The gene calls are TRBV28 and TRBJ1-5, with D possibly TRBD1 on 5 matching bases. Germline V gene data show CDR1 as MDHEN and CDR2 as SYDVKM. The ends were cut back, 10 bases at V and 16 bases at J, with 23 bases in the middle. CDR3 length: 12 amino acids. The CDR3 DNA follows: TGTGCCACCAACAGGCAAGAATTATCTCCCCATTTT. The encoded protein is CATNRQELSPHF.

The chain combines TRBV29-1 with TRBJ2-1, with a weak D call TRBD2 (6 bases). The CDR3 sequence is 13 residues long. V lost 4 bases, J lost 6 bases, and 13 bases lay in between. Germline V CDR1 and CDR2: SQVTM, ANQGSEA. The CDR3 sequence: CSVGTTLFNEQFF. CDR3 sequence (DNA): TGCAGCGTTGGGACTACCCTCTTCAATGAGCAGTTCTTC.

CDR3 in amino acids: CASSSAERVAFF. The CDR3 nucleotides read TGTGCCAGCAGCTCTGCGGAGAGGGTGGCTTTCTTT. The V gene is TRBV3-1 (or the pseudogene TRBV3-2), the J gene TRBJ1-1; D gene unclear. Trimming removed 5 bases from V and 11 bases from J, with 15 bases in between. There are 12 residues in the CDR3. Germline V gene data show CDR1 as LGHDT and CDR2 as YNNKEL (reference sequence).

The CDR3 DNA follows: TGTGCCAGCAGCTTAGGTCGGCAGGGCTTCGGCTACACCTTC. It translates to CASSLGRQGFGYTF. The V and J genes are TRBV11-2 and TRBJ1-2, with a weak D call TRBD1 (5 bases). The germline V gene has CDR1 SGHAT and CDR2 FQNNGV. Between the trimmed V and J ends, which lost 1 base and 8 bases, there was a span of 14 bases. The CDR3 contains 14 residues.

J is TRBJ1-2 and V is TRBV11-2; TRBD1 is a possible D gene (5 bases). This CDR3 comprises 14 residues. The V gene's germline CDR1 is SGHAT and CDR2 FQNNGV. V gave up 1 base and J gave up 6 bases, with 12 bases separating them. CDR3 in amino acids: CASSLGAGSHGYTF. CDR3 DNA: TGTGCCAGCAGCTTAGGGGCAGGGTCCCATGGCTACACCTTC.